The clone carrying this T cell receptor beta chain was counted only a few times. No antigen is known for it. These data are taken from a study of identical twins. Findings and caveats of the study: A lower insertion count was a feature of abundant cord blood beta clonotypes, with no such feature in memory repertoires.

V was pared by 6 bases and J by 7 bases, with 10 bases between. The CDR3 length is 12 residues. From the 5' RACE reads, TCRdb called clonotypes with MiXCR, one entry per CDR3 protein. The repertoire holds some 1,600,000 distinct CDR3 sequences, with roughly 35% as singletons. Donors were all healthy Caucasians. J is TRBJ2-1 and V is TRBV12-3 or TRBV12-4; D gene unclear. The TCR sequence derives from a newborn girl in good health. The sequencing sample was made of cord blood. The CDR3 here is CASSKELNEQFF. CDR3 coding DNA: TGTGCCAGCAGCAAGGAATTGAATGAGCAGTTCTTC.